The source of this TCR beta chain is a study of cytomegalovirus exposure and HLA in healthy donors. Study results and limitations: The likely explanation for a cluster of highly shared sequence variants was sequencing artifact. Sequencing depth across donors, presence/absence analyses assumed, was roughly uniform.

Points on this clone: Its target is unknown.

CDR3 size: 14 residues. From germline, CDR1 is SGHTA and CDR2 FQGNSA. V was clipped by 4 bases and J by 4 bases, with 13 bases between them. PCR amplification relied on 60 Vbeta primers (plus 13 Jbeta primers). Profiled with immunoSEQ multiplex PCR; TCRdb holds only in-frame clones, not every one. This table has 70,000 to 85,000 clones, 70% to 85% appearing once. The rearrangement uses TRBV7-2 and TRBJ1-1, with D hard to call. Sequences were obtained from PBMCs. The origin of this receptor is a man aged 40-55 years in good health and CMV-seropositive. This CDR3 is CASSSRDKFTEAFF. CDR3 coding DNA: TGTGCCAGCAGCTCCCGCGACAAGTTCACTGAAGCTTTCTTT.